What follows are 19 T cell receptor beta chains derived from one specimen sequenced in a study of shared clonotypes between healthy human individuals. The table came from immunoSEQ multiplex PCR; TCRdb's copy has only in-frame clones and leaves some out. The table has roughly 510,000 clones, 60% to 80% seen once. The sequenced sample was PBMCs. The receptors stem from a woman in her forties in good health. Some clones in this sample may be carry-over from other donors' samples.

The rearrangement links TRBV5-4 to TRBJ1-1, with D hard to call. The germline gives CDR1 SGHNT, CDR2 YYREEE (reference sequence). This CDR3 has 14 residues. Trimming removed 4 bases from V and 0 bases from J, with 10 bases in between. In DNA form, the CDR3 reads TGTGCCAGCAGCCCAATTGGAGTGAACACTGAAGCTTTCTTT. It encodes CASSPIGVNTEAFF.

The chain uses TRBV7-9 and TRBJ1-2; possible D gene TRBD1, 5 bases. Germline V gives CDR1 SEHNR, CDR2 FQNEAQ (reference sequence). The CDR3 totals 11 residues. V lost 5 bases, J lost 4 bases, and 5 bases lay in between. CDR3 residues: CASSQGYGYTF. The DNA for the CDR3 is TGTGCCAGCAGCCAGGGCTATGGCTACACCTTC.

The chain links TRBV28 to TRBJ2-7; the D gene is possibly TRBD1 (6 bases). The V gene's germline CDR1 is MDHEN and CDR2 SYDVKM. Between the trimmed V and J ends, which lost 6 bases and 0 bases, there was a span of 12 bases. CDR3 length: 14 residues. CDR3: CASSPPGDSYEQYF. The CDR3 DNA reads TGTGCCAGCAGCCCACCAGGGGACTCCTACGAGCAGTACTTC.

The chain links TRBV11-3 to TRBJ2-7; TRBD1 matches 8 bases. Trimming took 0 bases from V and 3 from J; bases not matched to a gene: 4. The CDR3 has 15 residues. Per the germline V gene, CDR1 is SGHNT and CDR2 is YENEEA. The CDR3 bases are TGTGCCAGCAGCTTAGAAGGCGACAGGGGCTACGAGCAGTACTTC. Translation: CASSLEGDRGYEQYF. Supplemented by reference TRBV11-3 and TRBJ2-7, the full variable domain reads EAGVVQSPRYKIIEKKQPVAFWCNPISGHNTLYWYLQNLGQGPELLIRYENEEAVDDSQLPKDRFSAERLKGVDSTLKIQPAELGDSAVYLCASSLEGDRGYEQYFGPGTRLTVT.

The rearrangement joins TRBV5-5 to TRBJ2-7, with a weak D call TRBD1 (6 bases). Germline V CDR1 and CDR2: SGHKS, YYEKEE (reference sequence). The CDR3 consists of 13 residues. Trimming pared 5 bases from V and 2 bases from J, leaving 11 bases between. In DNA, the CDR3 is TGTGCCAGCAGTTTCCGGGACACCTACGAGCAGTACTTC. Translating gives CASSFRDTYEQYF.

The V call is TRBV28, the J call TRBJ1-5, with TRBD1 as a possible D gene (5 bases). This CDR3 comprises 16 residues. CDR1 is MDHEN and CDR2 is SYDVKM in the germline V gene. Between the trimmed V and J ends, which lost 4 bases and 3 bases, there was a span of 16 bases. Written as DNA, the CDR3 is TGTGCCAGCAGTTCCCTTCGAAAGGGGAACAATCAGCCCCAGCATTTT. This encodes CASSSLRKGNNQPQHF.

The chain is built from TRBV28 and TRBJ1-1, with no clear D. Trimming cost V 3 bases and J 4 bases, with 18 bases left between them. Germline CDR1 MDHEN, CDR2 SYDVKM. CDR3 size: 16 residues. The CDR3 region has the DNA TGTGCCAGCAGTTTGTCCCTTGGGCCGACGGGCACTGAAGCTTTCTTT. This codes for CASSLSLGPTGTEAFF.

The chain couples TRBV2 to TRBJ1-2; 9 nucleotides align to TRBD1. With 4 bases clipped from V and 5 bases from J, the junction kept 5 bases outside the gene matches. The germline V gene encodes CDR1 SNHLY and CDR2 FYNNEI. The length of the CDR3 is 14 residues. The CDR3 spells CASSGRTGVYGYTF. CDR3 in DNA: TGTGCCAGCAGTGGTAGGACAGGGGTTTATGGCTACACCTTC.

This clone showed up just once. The rearrangement uses TRBV27 and TRBJ2-2; TRBD2 matches at 8 bases. Trimming removed 6 bases from V and 3 bases from J; junction bases left unmatched: 9. CDR1 is MNHEY, CDR2 SMNVEV, per germline (reference sequence). The CDR3 consists of 16 residues. CDR3 in DNA: TGTGCCAGCAGCCCCTTGTGGCGGGGGGACACCGGGGAGCTGTTTTTT. The encoded protein is CASSPLWRGDTGELFF.

This clone is labeled as medium-sized. CDR3 DNA: TGTGCCACCAGCAGAGATAGTGCTTTAGGGGGGTCCGGGGAGCTGTTTTTT. Translating gives CATSRDSALGGSGELFF. The chain couples TRBV15 to TRBJ2-2; possibly TRBD1 or TRBD2 for D (6 bases each). V lost 0 bases to trimming and J lost 6 bases, with 17 bases between them. The CDR3 runs 17 residues. The V gene's germline CDR1 is LNHNV and CDR2 YYDKDF (reference sequence).

This chain uses TRBV7-9 with TRBJ2-7; the match to TRBD1 covers 7 bases. V shed 5 bases, J shed 3 bases, and the junction held 10 bases outside the gene matches. The germline V gene has CDR1 SEHNR and CDR2 FQNEAQ (reference sequence). This CDR3 is 15 amino acids long. CDR3 coding DNA: TGTGCCAGCAGCCCACTGAAAGGGGGCCACTACGAGCAGTACTTC. The encoded protein is CASSPLKGGHYEQYF.

This clone was detected only once. This chain links TRBV5-1 with TRBJ1-2; D uncertain. V lost 0 bases and J 1 base, leaving 10 bases between the germline ends. The CDR3 has 15 residues. Germline V gene data show CDR1 as SGHRS and CDR2 as YFSETQ. CDR3 loop: CASSLGGIGNYGYTF. CDR3 DNA: TGCGCCAGCAGCTTGGGAGGTATTGGTAACTATGGCTACACCTTC.

The chain recombines TRBV5-4 with TRBJ2-7, with TRBD1 as a possible D gene (6 bases). The germline V gene has CDR1 SGHNT and CDR2 YYREEE (reference sequence). V gave up 1 base and J gave up 1 base, with 9 bases separating them. The CDR3 is 14 residues long. This CDR3 reads CASSLKQGSYEQYF. CDR3 DNA: TGTGCCAGCAGCTTGAAACAGGGTTCCTACGAGCAGTACTTC.

This chain joins TRBV5-4 and TRBJ2-1; 10 nucleotides agree with TRBD2. Germline values: CDR1 SGHNT, CDR2 YYREEE (reference sequence). The CDR3 has 14 amino acids. V was clipped by 4 bases and J by 5 bases; unmatched bases: 3. For the CDR3, the DNA is TGTGCCAGCAGCCCGGGACTAGCGAACAATGAGCAGTTCTTC. This sequence encodes CASSPGLANNEQFF.

This clone was recorded at least ten times. The chain recombines TRBV6-1 with TRBJ2-1, with 7 nucleotides matching TRBD2. The CDR3 consists of 15 residues. In germline, CDR1 is MNHNS, CDR2 SASEGT. With V trimmed by 3 bases and J by 4 bases, 6 bases remained unmatched. In DNA form, the CDR3 reads TGTGCCAGCAGTGACCAGGAGGGAGGGTACAATGAGCAGTTCTTC. Protein product: CASSDQEGGYNEQFF.

J is TRBJ2-2 and V is TRBV5-1; D is uncertain. The CDR3 is 15 residues long. Trimming took off 4 bases at V and 1 base at J, with 11 bases between the two ends. Germline V gene sequence: CDR1 SGHRS, CDR2 YFSETQ. CDR3 coding DNA: TGCGCCAGCAGCCCAGGAGTTAAGAACACCGGGGAGCTGTTTTTT. Residues: CASSPGVKNTGELFF.

This chain connects TRBV9 to TRBJ2-2, with D maybe TRBD1 (6 bases). This CDR3 region has 15 residues. V lost 0 bases, J lost 2 bases, and 8 bases lay in between. Per germline, CDR1 SGDLS and CDR2 YYNGEE. In DNA form, the CDR3 reads TGTGCCAGCAGCGTAGAGGACAGAAACACCGGGGAGCTGTTTTTT. Translated, it gives CASSVEDRNTGELFF.

CDR3 region: CASSWREGTYEQYF. CDR3 DNA: TGTGCCAGCAGTTGGCGGGAGGGAACCTACGAGCAGTACTTC. The gene calls are TRBV27 and TRBJ2-7; 9 bases line up with TRBD2. V trimming: 4 bases; J trimming: 2 bases; junction bases outside the gene matches: 3. Germline CDR1 reads MNHEY; CDR2 reads SMNVEV (reference sequence). This CDR3 is built from 14 residues.

With regard to this clone: This may stem from a read error, because a much larger clone lies one nucleotide away. The chain carries TRBV6-5 and TRBJ2-1, with D maybe TRBD1 (5 bases). Germline lookup yields CDR1 MNHEY and CDR2 SVGAGI. This CDR3 contains 15 residues. V shed 2 bases and J shed 6 bases, with 14 bases lying between them. The CDR3 reads CASSYRGSLANEQFF. The DNA for the CDR3 is TGTGCCAGCAGTTACAGGGGATCCTTGGCCAATGAGCAGTTCTTC.